Listed below are T cell receptor beta chains from one sample, sequenced in a study of CD8 T cells in Susac syndrome. TCRdb re-called the immunoSEQ multiplex PCR reads with MiXCR, one entry per CDR3 protein. Among about 300,000 distinct CDR3 sequences listed, about 92% were seen once. The specimen was CD4+ T cells from PBMCs. These receptors came from a human donor with multiple sclerosis. Both conserved end residues are part of each CDR3. D genes are given only for firm matches. Some rows mark clone size as missing; the rest say once, few, many or name a class of expanded clone.

J gene | CDR3 length | D gene | V gene | clone size | CDR3 protein | CDR3 DNA
TRBJ1-2 | 12 | - | TRBV12-3/TRBV12-4 | - | CASGGLHYGYTF | TGTGCCAGCGGGGGGCTGCACTATGGCTACACCTTC
TRBJ1-3 | 17 | - | TRBV20-1 | - | CSAHLMSYRDSGNTIYF | TGCAGTGCTCATCTCATGTCATACAGGGATTCTGGAAACACCATATATTTT
TRBJ2-6 | 18 | - | TRBV9 | once | CASRGRAEDLSGANVLTF | TGTGCCAGCAGGGGGCGGGCTGAGGACCTCTCTGGGGCCAACGTCCTGACTTTC
TRBJ2-7 | 13 | - | TRBV5-6 | once | CASSFTGRDEQYF | TGTGCCAGCAGCTTTACAGGGAGAGACGAGCAGTACTTC
TRBJ2-1 | 14 | TRBD2 | TRBV6-6 | - | CASNLLTSGNVQFF | TGTGCCAGCAATTTACTGACTAGCGGGAATGTGCAGTTCTTC
TRBJ1-5 | 15 | TRBD1 | TRBV19 | - | CASRVRQGYNQPQHF | TGTGCCAGTAGGGTTAGACAGGGATACAATCAGCCCCAGCATTTT
TRBJ2-1 | 12 | - | TRBV29-1 | - | CSVEVAGNEQFF | TGCAGCGTTGAGGTAGCAGGCAATGAGCAGTTCTTC
TRBJ2-7 | 16 | - | TRBV7-8 | - | CASSLAPETVSYEQYF | TGTGCCAGCAGCTTAGCGCCAGAGACAGTCTCCTACGAGCAGTACTTC
TRBJ2-7 | 15 | - | TRBV5-1 | - | CASSRILEGGNEQYF | TGCGCCAGCAGTAGGATCCTCGAAGGAGGGAACGAGCAGTACTTC
TRBJ2-3 | 14 | TRBD2 | TRBV6-1 | - | CASSGSGVRDTQYF | TGTGCCAGCAGCGGTAGCGGGGTGAGAGATACGCAGTATTTT
TRBJ2-1 | 15 | TRBD2 | TRBV20-1 | - | CSASGTSGGYNEQFF | TGCAGTGCGTCCGGGACTAGCGGGGGGTACAATGAGCAGTTCTTC
TRBJ2-6 | 18 | - | TRBV7-9 | once | CASSGRRGNVAGANVLTF | TGTGCCAGCAGTGGTCGCAGGGGCAATGTTGCTGGGGCCAACGTCCTGACTTTC
TRBJ1-5 | 13 | - | TRBV2 | - | CASSETGLVAQHF | TGTGCCAGCAGTGAGACCGGGTTGGTGGCCCAGCATTTT
TRBJ2-3 | 16 | TRBD2 | TRBV7-3 | - | CASSLTGGSTADTQYF | TGTGCCAGCAGCTTAACGGGCGGGAGTACCGCAGATACGCAGTATTTT
TRBJ2-1 | 14 | TRBD2 | TRBV6-2/TRBV6-3 | - | CASSSWTSNNEQFF | TGTGCCAGCAGTTCTTGGACTAGTAATAATGAGCAGTTCTTC
TRBJ1-1 | 13 | - | TRBV15 | once | CATSRRTENEAFF | TGTGCCACCAGCAGACGGACTGAGAATGAAGCTTTCTTT
TRBJ2-6 | 18 | TRBD1 | TRBV5-1 | - | CASSERQGSVSGANVLTF | TGCGCCAGCAGCGAACGACAGGGCTCAGTCTCTGGGGCCAACGTCCTGACTTTC
TRBJ2-1 | 15 | TRBD2 | TRBV6-6 | - | CASSTQRGGYNEQFF | TGTGCCAGCAGTACTCAGCGGGGGGGATACAATGAGCAGTTCTTC
TRBJ2-5 | 13 | - | TRBV10-3 | once | CATARDPMETQYF | TGTGCCACTGCCAGGGACCCCATGGAGACCCAGTACTTC
TRBJ2-3 | 15 | - | TRBV30 | - | CAWSALSAGPDTQYF | TGTGCCTGGAGCGCCCTCAGTGCAGGACCAGATACGCAGTATTTT
TRBJ1-1 | 16 | TRBD1 | TRBV25-1 | once | CASRSLWTGRETEAFF | TGTGCCAGCAGGTCACTATGGACAGGGAGAGAGACTGAAGCTTTCTTT
TRBJ1-1 | 13 | TRBD1 | TRBV19 | - | CASSVTGTTEAFF | TGTGCCAGTAGTGTGACAGGGACCACTGAAGCTTTCTTT
TRBJ2-7 | 14 | TRBD2 | TRBV27 | - | CASSRVAGNNEQYF | TGTGCCAGCAGTCGGGTAGCGGGAAATAACGAGCAGTACTTC
TRBJ2-7 | 15 | TRBD1 | TRBV9 | - | CASSPRQGGINEQYF | TGTGCCAGCAGCCCACGACAGGGGGGAATCAACGAGCAGTACTTC
TRBJ1-1 | 15 | - | TRBV28 | - | CASRPTGPEGTEAFF | TGTGCCAGCAGACCCACAGGGCCTGAGGGCACTGAAGCTTTCTTT
TRBJ2-5 | 14 | - | TRBV20-1 | once | CSASASEGIPTQYF | TGCAGTGCTTCCGCCAGTGAGGGGATTCCGACCCAGTACTTC
TRBJ2-1 | 14 | TRBD2 | TRBV6-6 | - | CASSPTSYGHEQFF | TGTGCCAGCAGTCCGACTAGCTACGGCCATGAGCAGTTCTTC
TRBJ1-1 | 12 | - | TRBV18 | - | CASSTRQTEAFF | TGTGCCAGCTCAACTAGACAGACTGAAGCTTTCTTT
TRBJ2-7 | 16 | TRBD2 | TRBV5-1 | once | CASRVDGTSGGYEQYF | TGCGCCAGCAGGGTAGATGGGACTAGCGGGGGATACGAGCAGTACTTC
TRBJ2-5 | 13 | - | TRBV3-1 | - | CASSQGLVETQYF | TGTGCCAGCAGCCAAGGACTCGTAGAGACCCAGTACTTC
TRBJ2-1 | 15 | TRBD2 | TRBV4-1 | - | CASSHPTSGNNEQFF | TGCGCCAGCAGCCACCCGACTAGCGGAAACAATGAGCAGTTCTTC
TRBJ1-2 | 14 | - | TRBV3-1 | - | CASSQVARLGGYTF | TGTGCCAGCAGCCAAGTGGCCCGGTTGGGTGGCTACACCTTC
TRBJ1-2 | 15 | - | TRBV5-6 | - | CASSLQDRANYGYTF | TGTGCCAGCAGCTTGCAAGACAGAGCCAATTATGGCTACACCTTC
TRBJ1-5 | 24 | - | TRBV12-5 | - | CASGLVPAGGLLTARSDSNQPQHF | TGTGCTAGTGGTTTGGTACCCGCGGGTGGGCTTCTGACAGCGAGGTCGGATAGCAATCAGCCCCAGCATTTT
TRBJ1-1 | 13 | - | TRBV18 | few | CASSPREGSEAFF | TGTGCCAGCTCACCTCGGGAGGGATCTGAAGCTTTCTTT
TRBJ1-1 | 14 | - | TRBV12-3/TRBV12-4 | - | CASLRDSWNTEAFF | TGTGCCAGCTTACGGGACTCCTGGAACACTGAAGCTTTCTTT
TRBJ2-1 | 11 | - | TRBV2 | - | CASSAAEGQFF | TGTGCCAGCAGTGCGGCCGAGGGGCAGTTCTTC
TRBJ1-1 | 14 | TRBD1 | TRBV30 | - | CAWSADRADTEAFF | TGTGCCTGGAGTGCCGACAGGGCGGACACTGAAGCTTTCTTT
TRBJ2-1 | 16 | TRBD2 | TRBV7-2 | - | CASSRISGRHPNEQFF | TGTGCCAGCAGCCGAATAAGCGGGAGGCACCCCAATGAGCAGTTCTTC
TRBJ2-1 | 14 | TRBD2 | TRBV5-1 | - | CASSLIAGKNEQFF | TGCGCCAGCAGCTTAATAGCGGGAAAGAATGAGCAGTTCTTC
TRBJ1-1 | 12 | - | TRBV6-1 | - | CASRAYYTEAFF | TGTGCCAGCAGGGCCTATTACACTGAAGCTTTCTTT
TRBJ2-1 | 16 | TRBD2 | TRBV6-1 | - | CASSEVGGRDHNEQFF | TGTGCCAGCAGTGAAGTGGGCGGGAGGGACCACAATGAGCAGTTCTTC
TRBJ2-2 | 14 | - | TRBV7-2 | - | CASSLAGVTGELFF | TGTGCCAGCAGCTTAGCGGGAGTAACCGGGGAGCTGTTTTTT
TRBJ2-3 | 17 | TRBD2 | TRBV6-5 | - | CASSLLAGTSPTDTQYF | TGTGCCAGCAGTTTACTGGCCGGGACTAGCCCCACAGATACGCAGTATTTT
TRBJ2-1 | 15 | TRBD2 | TRBV19 | - | CASRGGTSGLAEQFF | TGTGCCAGTAGGGGCGGGACTAGCGGCCTTGCGGAGCAGTTCTTC
TRBJ2-3 | 14 | TRBD2 | TRBV29-1 | - | CSASAVTSLSTQYF | TGCAGCGCCTCGGCCGTGACTAGCCTTTCTACGCAGTATTTT
TRBJ1-1 | 14 | - | TRBV7-6 | - | CASSKGHGNTEAFF | TGTGCCAGCAGCAAAGGACACGGGAACACTGAAGCTTTCTTT
TRBJ2-1 | 15 | TRBD2 | TRBV24-1 | - | CATSAASGSYNEQFF | TGTGCCACCAGTGCGGCTAGCGGATCCTACAATGAGCAGTTCTTC
TRBJ1-4 | 15 | TRBD1 | TRBV2 | - | CASRLTGQKNEKLFF | TGTGCCAGCAGGCTCACGGGACAGAAGAATGAAAAACTGTTTTTT
TRBJ2-5 | 12 | - | TRBV20-1 | - | CSAREPPETQYF | TGCAGTGCTAGAGAACCCCCAGAGACCCAGTACTTC
TRBJ2-5 | 12 | - | TRBV12-3/TRBV12-4 | - | CASSFYGETQYF | TGTGCCAGCAGTTTCTACGGGGAGACCCAGTACTTC
TRBJ1-4 | 19 | - | TRBV28 | - | CASSWPGLPKKGTNEKLFF | TGTGCCAGCAGTTGGCCGGGACTCCCAAAAAAGGGAACTAATGAAAAACTGTTTTTT